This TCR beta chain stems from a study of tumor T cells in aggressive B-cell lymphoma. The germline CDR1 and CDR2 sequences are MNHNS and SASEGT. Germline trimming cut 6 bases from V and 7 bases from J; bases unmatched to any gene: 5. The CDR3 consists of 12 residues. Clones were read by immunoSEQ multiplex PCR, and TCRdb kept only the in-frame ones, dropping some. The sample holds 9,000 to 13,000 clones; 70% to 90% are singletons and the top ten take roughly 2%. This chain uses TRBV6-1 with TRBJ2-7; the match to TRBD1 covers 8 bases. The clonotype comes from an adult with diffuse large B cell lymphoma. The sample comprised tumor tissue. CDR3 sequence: CASSPGGEEQYF. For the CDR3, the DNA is TGTGCCAGCAGCCCAGGGGGCGAGGAGCAGTACTTC.